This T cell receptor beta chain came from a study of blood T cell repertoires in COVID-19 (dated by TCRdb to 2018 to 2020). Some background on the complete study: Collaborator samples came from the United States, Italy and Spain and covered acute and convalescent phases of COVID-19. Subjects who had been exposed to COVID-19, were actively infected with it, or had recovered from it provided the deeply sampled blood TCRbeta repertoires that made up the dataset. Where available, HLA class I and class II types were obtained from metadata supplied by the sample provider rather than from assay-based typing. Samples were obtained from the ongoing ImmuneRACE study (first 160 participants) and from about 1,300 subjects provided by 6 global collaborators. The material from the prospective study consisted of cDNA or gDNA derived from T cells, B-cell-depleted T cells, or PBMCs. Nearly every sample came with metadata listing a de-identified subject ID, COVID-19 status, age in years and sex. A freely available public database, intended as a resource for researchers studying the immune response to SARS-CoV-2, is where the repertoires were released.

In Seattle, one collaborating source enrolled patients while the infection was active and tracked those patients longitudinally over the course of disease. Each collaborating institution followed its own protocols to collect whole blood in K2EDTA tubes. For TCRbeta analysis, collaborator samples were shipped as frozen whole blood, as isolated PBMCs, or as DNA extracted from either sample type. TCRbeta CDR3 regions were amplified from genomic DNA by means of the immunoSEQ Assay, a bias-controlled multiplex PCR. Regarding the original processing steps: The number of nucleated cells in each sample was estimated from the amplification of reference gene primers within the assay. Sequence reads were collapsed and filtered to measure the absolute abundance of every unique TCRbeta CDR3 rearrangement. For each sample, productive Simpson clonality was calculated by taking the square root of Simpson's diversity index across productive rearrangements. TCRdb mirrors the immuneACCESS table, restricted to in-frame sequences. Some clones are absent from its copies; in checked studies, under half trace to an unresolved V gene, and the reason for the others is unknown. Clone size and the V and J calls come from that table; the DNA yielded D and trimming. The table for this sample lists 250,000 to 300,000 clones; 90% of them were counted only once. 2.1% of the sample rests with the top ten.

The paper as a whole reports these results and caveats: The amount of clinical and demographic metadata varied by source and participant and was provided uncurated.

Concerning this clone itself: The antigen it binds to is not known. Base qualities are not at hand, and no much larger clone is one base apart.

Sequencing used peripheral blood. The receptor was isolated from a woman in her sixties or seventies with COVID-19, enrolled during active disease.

The CDR3 protein is CASSTGGPQHF. The DNA sequence is given as TGTGCCAGCAGTACAGGGGGGCCCCAGCATTTT. Recombination joined TRBV6-6 with TRBJ1-5; TRBD1 aligns with 8 central bases. CDR1 is given as MNHNY and CDR2 as SVGAGI, both from the germline V gene (reference sequence). Germline trimming: 5 bases from V, 9 bases from J; junction bases outside gene matches: 0. The CDR3 measures 11 amino acids from cysteine to phenylalanine. Of the read, only the CDR3 DNA is kept; its 33 bases are in frame from base 1.